This T cell receptor beta chain is drawn from a study of blood T cell repertoires in COVID-19. Across the whole study: Researchers got acute and convalescent COVID-19 samples from the United States, Italy and Spain. The cDNA or gDNA used as material had been derived from T cells, B-cell-depleted T cells, or PBMCs.

Deletions cut 4 bases from V and 6 bases from J, with 11 bases between. CDR3 length: 13 amino acids. Germline V CDR1 and CDR2: SGHNT, YYREEE (reference sequence). Participants were aged roughly 18 to 90 years from around 25 US areas. In the original workflow: Counts of nucleated cells, estimated from reference gene primer amplification, were obtained. Only in-frame clones appear in the TCRdb table, and some are missing; sequencing was by immunoSEQ multiplex PCR. That table furnishes V, J and clone size, whereas the DNA furnished D and trimming. This table holds a few hundred thousand clones, roughly nine tenths found once.

The chain combines TRBV5-4 with TRBJ1-3, with a possible D match to TRBD1 (5 bases). The TCR comes from a woman between 45 and 60 years old in a cohort exposed to, infected with or recovered from COVID-19 (not recorded which). The specimen was PBMCs or T cells enriched from blood (not recorded which). CDR3 region: CASSRQPENTIYF. CDR3 nucleotides: TGTGCCAGCAGCCGACAGCCGGAAAACACCATATATTTT.